The 8 T cell receptor beta chains below come from one sample, sequenced in a study of blood T cell repertoires in COVID-19. Measured with immunoSEQ multiplex PCR; TCRdb has only the in-frame clones, and not every one. The table lists about 200,000 clones, 80% to 90% of them singletons. The sample was peripheral blood. The receptors were sampled from a human donor in a cohort sampled during active COVID-19.

This clone was seen a few times. The chain has TRBV27 and TRBJ2-7; 7 bases are shared with TRBD2. The CDR3 covers 15 residues. CDR1 is MNHEY, CDR2 SMNVEV, per germline (reference sequence). With V trimmed by 2 bases and J by 4 bases, 8 bases remained unmatched. The CDR3 loop is CASSLVGGRRYEQYF. CDR3 in DNA: TGTGCCAGCAGTTTAGTCGGCGGGAGAAGGTACGAGCAGTACTTC.

This clone was detected ten times or more. V gene TRBV7-9 combines with J gene TRBJ2-2; 12 nucleotides agree with TRBD2. This CDR3 region has 17 residues. V shed 5 bases and J 5 bases; nucleotides not matched to a gene: 9. CDR1 is SEHNR and CDR2 is FQNEAQ in the germline V gene (reference sequence). The CDR3 spells CASSRTSGNGLTGELFF. The CDR3 nucleotides are TGTGCCAGCAGCCGGACTAGCGGGAATGGCTTAACCGGGGAGCTGTTTTTT.

The rearrangement uses TRBV2 and TRBJ2-1; the match to TRBD2 covers 13 bases. V was clipped by 8 bases and J by 10 bases; unmatched bases: 5. Germline lookup yields CDR1 SNHLY and CDR2 FYNNEI. This CDR3 spans 13 amino acids. CDR3 DNA: TGTGCCAGCGGACTAGCGGGAGTACGAGAGCAGTTCTTC. This codes for CASGLAGVREQFF.

This rearrangement joins TRBV11-2 to TRBJ2-5, with 11 nucleotides matching TRBD2. V dropped 8 bases and J dropped 5; count of bases not matched to a gene: 7. This CDR3 is built from 14 residues. CDR1 and CDR2 (germline): SGHAT, FQNNGV. CDR3 residues: CASRKLAGVETQYF. Written as DNA, the CDR3 is TGTGCCAGCCGAAAACTAGCGGGAGTTGAGACCCAGTACTTC. The whole variable domain, filled in from reference TRBV11-2 and TRBJ2-5, reads EAGVAQSPRYKIIEKRQSVAFWCNPISGHATLYWYQQILGQGPKLLIQFQNNGVVDDSQLPKDRFSAERLKGVDSTLKIQPAKLEDSAVYLCASRKLAGVETQYFGPGTRLLVL.

The chain couples TRBV7-6 to TRBJ2-5; 7 bases are a match to TRBD1. With V trimmed by 7 bases and J by 1 base, 9 bases remained unmatched. The CDR3 has 15 residues. The germline V gene encodes CDR1 SGHVS and CDR2 FNYEAQ. The CDR3 here is CASIRGQNIQETQYF. CDR3 nucleotide sequence: TGTGCCAGCATCCGGGGACAGAATATCCAAGAGACCCAGTACTTC. Based on the CDR3 plus reference TRBV7-6 and TRBJ2-5, the full variable domain is GAGVSQSPRYKVTKRGQDVALRCDPISGHVSLYWYRQALGQGPEFLTYFNYEAQQDKSGLPNDRFSAERPEGSISTLTIQRTEQRDSAMYRCASIRGQNIQETQYFGPGTRLLVL.

The gene calls are TRBV9 and TRBJ2-1; the match to TRBD2 covers 7 bases. After removal of 2 bases from V and 8 bases from J, the junction contained 7 bases not matched to a gene. There are 14 residues in the CDR3. In germline, CDR1 is SGDLS, CDR2 YYNGEE. This CDR3 is CASSVSLAADEQFF. DNA for the CDR3: TGTGCCAGCAGCGTCAGCCTAGCGGCAGATGAGCAGTTCTTC.

This rearrangement joins TRBV19 to TRBJ2-3; TRBD1 matches 10 bases. Germline CDR1 is LNHDA and CDR2 is SQIVND (reference sequence). Germline trimming cut 5 bases from V and 4 bases from J; bases unmatched to any gene: 9. This CDR3 has 16 residues. The CDR3 bases are TGTGCCAGTAGTCAGACAGGGGGCGAACTCCCAGATACGCAGTATTTT. Protein sequence: CASSQTGGELPDTQYF.

This clone was picked up a small number of times. The chain employs TRBV3-1 (or the pseudogene TRBV3-2) and TRBJ1-6, with 8 bases aligning to TRBD1. CDR3 length: 17 residues. Germline values: CDR1 LGHDT, CDR2 YNNKEL (reference sequence). Trimming took 3 bases from V and 9 from J; bases not matched to a gene: 13. The CDR3 nucleotides are TGTGCCAGCAGCCACTATGAAGGGCAGGGGGCATCTTCACCCCTCCACTTT. Its protein is CASSHYEGQGASSPLHF.